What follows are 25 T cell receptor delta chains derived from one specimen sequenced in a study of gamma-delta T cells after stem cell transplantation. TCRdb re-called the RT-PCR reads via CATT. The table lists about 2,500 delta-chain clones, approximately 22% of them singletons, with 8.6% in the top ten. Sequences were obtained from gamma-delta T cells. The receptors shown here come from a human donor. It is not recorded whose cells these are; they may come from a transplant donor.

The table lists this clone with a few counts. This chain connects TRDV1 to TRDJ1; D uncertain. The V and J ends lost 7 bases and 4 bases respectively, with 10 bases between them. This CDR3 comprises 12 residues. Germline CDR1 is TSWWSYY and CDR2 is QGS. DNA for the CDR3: TGTGCTCTTGCGGATCCACACGATAAACTCATCTTT. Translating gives CALADPHDKLIF.

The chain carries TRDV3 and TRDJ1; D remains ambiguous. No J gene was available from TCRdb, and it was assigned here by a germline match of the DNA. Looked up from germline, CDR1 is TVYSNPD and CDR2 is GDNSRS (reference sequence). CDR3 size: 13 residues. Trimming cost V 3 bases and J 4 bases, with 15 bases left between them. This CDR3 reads CAFPREGCDKLIF. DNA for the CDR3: TGTGCCTTCCCTCGAGAGGGGTGCGATAAACTCATCTTT.

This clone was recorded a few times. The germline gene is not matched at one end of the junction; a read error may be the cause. CDR3 sequence reads: CACDTNKQLGGTSSRDTRQMFF. The DNA of the CDR3 is TGTGCCTGTGACACCAATAAGCAACTGGGGGGCACCAGCTCCCGGGACACCCGACAGATGTTTTTC. The gene calls are TRDV2 and TRDJ3, with 8 bases that match TRDD3. Germline assignment: CDR1 GEAIGNYY and CDR2 EKD. CDR3 length: 22 residues.

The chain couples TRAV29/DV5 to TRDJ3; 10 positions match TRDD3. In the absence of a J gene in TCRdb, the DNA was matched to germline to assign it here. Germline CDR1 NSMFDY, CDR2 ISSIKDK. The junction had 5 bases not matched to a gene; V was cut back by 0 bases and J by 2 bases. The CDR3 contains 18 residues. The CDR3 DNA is TGTGCAGCAAGCGCGCCGGGGGATACGCCCTGGGACACCCGACAGATGTTTTTC. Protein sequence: CAASAPGDTPWDTRQMFF.

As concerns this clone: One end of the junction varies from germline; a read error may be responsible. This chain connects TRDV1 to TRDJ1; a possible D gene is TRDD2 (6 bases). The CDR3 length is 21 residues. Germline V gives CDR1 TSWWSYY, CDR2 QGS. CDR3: CALGGPPSYRSPTTYTDKPIF. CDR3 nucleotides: TGTGCTCTTGGGGGCCCCCCCTCCTACAGATCTCCGACAACTTACACCGATAAACCCATCTTT.

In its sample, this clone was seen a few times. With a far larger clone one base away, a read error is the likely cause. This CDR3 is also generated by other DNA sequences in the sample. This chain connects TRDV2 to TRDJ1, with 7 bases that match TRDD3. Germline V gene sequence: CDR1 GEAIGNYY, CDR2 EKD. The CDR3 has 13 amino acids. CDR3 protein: CACDTWGTDKLIF. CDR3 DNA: TGTGCCTGTGACACCTGGGGGACCGATAAGCTCATCTTT.

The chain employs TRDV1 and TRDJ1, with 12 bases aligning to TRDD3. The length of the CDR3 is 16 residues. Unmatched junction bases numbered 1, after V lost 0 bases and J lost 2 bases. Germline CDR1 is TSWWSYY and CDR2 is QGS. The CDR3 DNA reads TGTGCTCTTGGGGAACTACTGGGGGATACTACCGATAAACTCATCTTT. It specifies CALGELLGDTTDKLIF.

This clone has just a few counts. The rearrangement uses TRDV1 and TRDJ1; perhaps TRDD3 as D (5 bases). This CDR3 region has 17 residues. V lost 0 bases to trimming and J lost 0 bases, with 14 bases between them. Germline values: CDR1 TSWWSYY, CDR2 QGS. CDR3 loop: CALGELGQGAYTDKLIF. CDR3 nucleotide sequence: TGTGCTCTTGGGGAACTAGGCCAGGGGGCCTACACCGATAAACTCATCTTT.

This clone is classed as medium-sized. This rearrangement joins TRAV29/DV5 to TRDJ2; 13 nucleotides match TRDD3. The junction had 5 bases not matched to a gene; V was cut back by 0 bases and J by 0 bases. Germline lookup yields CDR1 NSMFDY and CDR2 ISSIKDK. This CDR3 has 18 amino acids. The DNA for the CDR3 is TGTGCAGCAAGCGAGGGTACTGGGGGATACGCTTTGACAGCACAACTCTTCTTT. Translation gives CAASEGTGGYALTAQLFF.

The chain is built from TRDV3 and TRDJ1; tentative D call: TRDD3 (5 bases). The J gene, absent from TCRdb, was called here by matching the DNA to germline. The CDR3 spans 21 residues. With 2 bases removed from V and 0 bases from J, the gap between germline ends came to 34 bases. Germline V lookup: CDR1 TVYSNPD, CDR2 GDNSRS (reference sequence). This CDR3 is CAFAIGSTTYWKPQYTDKLIF. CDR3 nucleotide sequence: TGTGCCTTTGCGATTGGCAGTACGACGTACTGGAAACCCCAGTACACCGATAAACTCATCTTT.

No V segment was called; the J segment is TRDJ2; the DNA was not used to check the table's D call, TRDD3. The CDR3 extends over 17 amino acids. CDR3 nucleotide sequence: TGTGCCTTTATCCACTGTGTTATACGCCGGTTGACAGCACCACTCTTCTTT. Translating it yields CAFIHCVIRRLTAPLFF.

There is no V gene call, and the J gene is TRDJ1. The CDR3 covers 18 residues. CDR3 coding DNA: TGTGCTTATGGGACCACGGGTCCTACGAGGGTTTCCACCGATAAACTCATCTTT. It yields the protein CAYGTTGPTRVSTDKLIF.

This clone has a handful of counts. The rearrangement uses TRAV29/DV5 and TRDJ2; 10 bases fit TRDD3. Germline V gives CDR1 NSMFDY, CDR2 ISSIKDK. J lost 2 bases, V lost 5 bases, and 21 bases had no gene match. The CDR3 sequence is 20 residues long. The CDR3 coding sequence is TGTGCAGCCGCATTCCCGTACTGGGGGATTAAAGCTGGGTTGACAGCACAACTCTTCTTT. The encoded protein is CAAAFPYWGIKAGLTAQLFF.

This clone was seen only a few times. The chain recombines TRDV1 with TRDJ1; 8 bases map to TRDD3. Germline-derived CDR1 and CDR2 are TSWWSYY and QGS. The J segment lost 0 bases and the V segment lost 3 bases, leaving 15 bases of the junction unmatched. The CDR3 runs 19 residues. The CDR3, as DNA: TGTGCTCTTGGGGATCTGGACCTTGCTGGGGGACCGTACACCGATAAACTCATCTTT. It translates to CALGDLDLAGGPYTDKLIF.

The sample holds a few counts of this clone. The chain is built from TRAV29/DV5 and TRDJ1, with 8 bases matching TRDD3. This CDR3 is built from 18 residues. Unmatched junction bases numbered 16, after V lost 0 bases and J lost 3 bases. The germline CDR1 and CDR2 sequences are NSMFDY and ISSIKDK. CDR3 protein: CAASARCNGGITPDKLIF. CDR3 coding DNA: TGTGCAGCAAGCGCGCGTTGTAACGGGGGGATAACACCCGATAAACTCATCTTT.

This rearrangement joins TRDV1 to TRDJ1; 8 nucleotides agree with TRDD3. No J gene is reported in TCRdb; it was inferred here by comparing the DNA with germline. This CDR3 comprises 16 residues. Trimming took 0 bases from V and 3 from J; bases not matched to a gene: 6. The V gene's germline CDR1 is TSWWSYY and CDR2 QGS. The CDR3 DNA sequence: TGTGCTCTTGGGGAACTGGGGGATAAAGGCGCCGATAAACTCATCTTT. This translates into CALGELGDKGADKLIF.

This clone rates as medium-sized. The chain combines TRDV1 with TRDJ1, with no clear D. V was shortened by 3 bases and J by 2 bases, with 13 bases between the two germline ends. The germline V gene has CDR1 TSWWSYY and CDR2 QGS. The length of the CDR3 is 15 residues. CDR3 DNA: TGTGCTCTTGGGGATCGAACTACTAGGACCGATAAACTCATCTTT. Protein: CALGDRTTRTDKLIF.

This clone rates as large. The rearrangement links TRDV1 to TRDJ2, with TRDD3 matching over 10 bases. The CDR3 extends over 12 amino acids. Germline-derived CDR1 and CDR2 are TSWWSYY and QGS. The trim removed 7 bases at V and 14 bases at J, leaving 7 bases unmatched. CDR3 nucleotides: TGTGCTCTTGCCTGTACTGGGGGATCCCTCTTCTTT. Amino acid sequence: CALACTGGSLFF.

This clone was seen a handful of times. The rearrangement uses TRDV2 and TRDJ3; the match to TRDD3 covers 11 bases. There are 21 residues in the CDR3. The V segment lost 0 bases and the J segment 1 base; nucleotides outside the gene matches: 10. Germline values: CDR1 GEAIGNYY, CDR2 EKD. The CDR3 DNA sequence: TGTGCCTGTGACACCGAGGTGGGGGATACGCCCTTTTCCTGGGACACCCGACAGATGTTTTTC. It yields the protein CACDTEVGDTPFSWDTRQMFF.

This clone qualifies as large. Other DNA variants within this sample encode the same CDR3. CDR3 sequence (DNA): TGTGCCTGTGACACGAAGAAGGGTTACACCGATAAACTCATCTTT. Translated: CACDTKKGYTDKLIF. The chain has TRDV2 and TRDJ1; the D is unclear. Germline V gives CDR1 GEAIGNYY, CDR2 EKD. V dropped 1 base and J dropped 0 bases, with 11 bases sitting between them. The length of the CDR3 is 15 residues.

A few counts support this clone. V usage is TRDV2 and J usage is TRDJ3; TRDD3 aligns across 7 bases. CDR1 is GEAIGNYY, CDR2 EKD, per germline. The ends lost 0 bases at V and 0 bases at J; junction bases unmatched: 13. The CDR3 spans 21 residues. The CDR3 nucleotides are TGTGCCTGTGACACCGCCTTACTGGGGCCCAGCAACTCCTGGGACACCCGACAGATGTTTTTC. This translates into CACDTALLGPSNSWDTRQMFF.

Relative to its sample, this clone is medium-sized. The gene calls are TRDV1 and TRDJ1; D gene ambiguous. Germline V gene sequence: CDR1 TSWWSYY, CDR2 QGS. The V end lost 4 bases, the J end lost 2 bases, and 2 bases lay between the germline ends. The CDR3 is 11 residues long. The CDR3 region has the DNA TGTGCTCTTGGGGGGACCGATAAACTCATCTTT. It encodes CALGGTDKLIF.

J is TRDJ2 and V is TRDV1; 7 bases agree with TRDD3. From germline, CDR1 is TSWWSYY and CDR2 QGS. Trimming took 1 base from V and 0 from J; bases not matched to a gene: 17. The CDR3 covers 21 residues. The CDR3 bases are TGTGCTCTTGGGGAACCTTCCCAAGAACTGGGGATGGAAGCTTTGACAGCACAACTCTTCTTT. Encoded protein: CALGEPSQELGMEALTAQLFF.

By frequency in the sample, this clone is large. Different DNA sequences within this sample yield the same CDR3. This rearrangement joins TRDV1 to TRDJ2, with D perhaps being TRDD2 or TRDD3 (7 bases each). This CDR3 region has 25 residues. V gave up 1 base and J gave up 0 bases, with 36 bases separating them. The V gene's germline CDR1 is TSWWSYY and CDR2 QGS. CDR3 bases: TGTGCTCTTGGGGAACGCCAAAATTCCTACAAGAAGCTGGGGGCCGTGACTGCTTTGACAGCACAACTCTTCTTT. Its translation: CALGERQNSYKKLGAVTALTAQLFF.

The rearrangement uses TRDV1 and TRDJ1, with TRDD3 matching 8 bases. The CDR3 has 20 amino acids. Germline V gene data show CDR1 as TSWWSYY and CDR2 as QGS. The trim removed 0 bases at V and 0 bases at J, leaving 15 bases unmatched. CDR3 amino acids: CALGELLGDACEVYTDKLIF. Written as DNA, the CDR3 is TGTGCTCTTGGGGAACTGCTGGGGGACGCGTGTGAGGTTTACACCGATAAACTCATCTTT.